The T cell receptor (beta chain) under discussion was sequenced for a study of read filtering for tumor transcriptome and immune sequencing. The wider study: Mean patient age was roughly 66 years, range about 45 to 85; around 17 male, some 15 female. R-ISS stage counts were under 10 for I, approximately 16 for II, 6 or 7 for III.

The library was built from 400 to 500 ng RNA with molecular barcoded adaptors for alpha/delta and beta/gamma chains. Using its own MiXCR run on the reads, TCRdb lists one record per CDR3 protein. The sample has around 50,000 distinct CDR3 sequences; approximately 22% are singletons. Study-wide findings and caveats: The sorted CD138-negative fraction was a mixed bone marrow immune population, not purified T cells. Dropping single-read clonotypes raised IR-seq and RNA-seq shared-clonotype correlation.

This clonotype was counted only a few times. The antigen is unknown. A single base separates this from a much larger clone, so it may be a read error. V was clipped by 8 bases and J by 6 bases, with 10 bases between them. Germline values: CDR1 SQVTM, CDR2 ANQGSEA. The CDR3 runs 10 residues. Material: a population of CD138-negative cells sorted from bone marrow. This chain connects TRBV29-1 to TRBJ1-1; D unclear. The clonotype comes from a donor at least 40 years old with multiple myeloma. The CDR3 is CSFVNAEAFF. CDR3 bases: TGCAGCTTTGTTAACGCTGAAGCTTTCTTT.